This is a list of T cell receptor beta chains from one sample in a study of blood T cell repertoires in COVID-19. Generated by immunoSEQ multiplex PCR, the TCRdb table keeps only in-frame clones and is missing some. This sample has about 210,000 clones, with about nine tenths found just once. The sequencing sample was made of peripheral blood. The receptors were gathered from a man aged 18-30 years with active or convalescent COVID-19. The CDR3 runs from the conserved cysteine through the conserved F or W. The D gene is left open where the match is weak. Only part of the rows carry a size: once, few, many, or a class if the clone is expanded.

clone_size	v_call	j_call	d_call	cdr3_aa	cdr3_nt
NA	TRBV28	TRBJ1-6	NA	CASSLLRSGTLHF	TGTGCCAGCAGTTTATTACGGAGCGGCACCCTCCACTTT
NA	TRBV6-1	TRBJ1-1	NA	CASSSAPGAEAFF	TGTGCCAGCAGTTCCGCCCCGGGGGCTGAAGCTTTCTTT
NA	TRBV5-1	TRBJ2-7	TRBD1	CASSQATGGPYEQYF	TGCGCCAGCAGCCAAGCGACAGGGGGCCCCTACGAGCAGTACTTC
NA	TRBV2	TRBJ2-3	TRBD2	CASSTGGPDTQYF	TGTGCCAGCAGTACGGGAGGGCCCGACACGCAGTATTTT
NA	TRBV7-8	TRBJ2-7	TRBD1	CASSTHPGQGTEQYF	TGTGCCAGCAGCACCCACCCGGGACAGGGGACGGAGCAGTACTTC
NA	TRBV9	TRBJ2-7	TRBD1	CASSSGQGGYEQYF	TGTGCCAGCAGCTCGGGACAGGGCGGCTACGAGCAGTACTTC
once	TRBV5-4	TRBJ2-5	NA	CASSLSGRIQETQYF	TGTGCCAGCAGCTTGTCAGGCAGGATACAAGAGACCCAGTACTTC
NA	TRBV6-2/TRBV6-3	TRBJ2-5	NA	CASRPSWSGETQYF	TGTGCCAGCAGGCCTTCTTGGAGTGGAGAGACCCAGTACTTC
NA	TRBV25-1	TRBJ1-1	NA	CASSDWGGNTEAFF	TGTGCCAGCAGTGACTGGGGGGGAAACACTGAAGCTTTCTTT
NA	TRBV11-2	TRBJ1-1	NA	CASSPPNHRNTEAFF	TGTGCCAGCAGCCCTCCTAACCACAGGAACACTGAAGCTTTCTTT
NA	TRBV14	TRBJ1-1	NA	CASSPWTREAFF	TGTGCCAGCAGCCCGTGGACACGTGAAGCTTTCTTT
NA	TRBV2	TRBJ2-5	NA	CASNLRSGRETQYF	TGTGCCAGCAACCTACGGAGCGGCCGGGAGACCCAGTACTTC
NA	TRBV18	TRBJ2-7	TRBD1	CASSPGTGDPYEQYF	TGTGCCAGCTCACCAGGGACAGGGGACCCCTACGAGCAGTACTTC
few	TRBV6-5	TRBJ1-5	NA	CAGGGGLGNQPQHF	TGTGCCGGAGGGGGGGGACTTGGCAATCAGCCCCAGCATTTT
NA	TRBV6-5	TRBJ1-1	TRBD1	CASKLNRGQNTEAFF	TGTGCCAGCAAATTAAACAGGGGACAGAACACTGAAGCTTTCTTT
NA	TRBV18	TRBJ2-7	NA	CASSPSTGRYEQYF	TGTGCCAGCTCACCGTCGACAGGGAGGTACGAGCAGTACTTC
NA	TRBV12-5	TRBJ1-6	NA	CASAQSNTGISPLHF	TGTGCTAGTGCCCAATCGAACACAGGAATCTCACCCCTCCACTTT
NA	TRBV21-1	TRBJ2-1	NA	CASNPKEVAGFEQFF	TGTGCCAGCAACCCTAAGGAGGTAGCGGGATTTGAGCAGTTCTTC
NA	TRBV5-1	TRBJ1-5	NA	CAWGVGQPQHF	TGCGCCTGGGGGGTAGGTCAGCCCCAGCATTTT
NA	TRBV5-4	TRBJ2-5	NA	CASSFDGPGGQETQYF	TGTGCCAGCAGCTTCGATGGGCCCGGAGGGCAAGAGACCCAGTACTTC
once	TRBV3-1/TRBV3-2	TRBJ2-2	TRBD1	CASSQDRNRGQAGELFF	TGTGCCAGCAGCCAAGATCGAAACAGGGGGCAGGCCGGGGAGCTGTTTTTT
NA	TRBV4-2	TRBJ1-6	TRBD1	CASSQDARGRSTPLHF	TGTGCCAGCAGCCAAGACGCCAGGGGGCGGAGTACACCCCTCCACTTT
NA	TRBV27	TRBJ1-2	NA	CASSFPGGGGYTF	TGTGCCAGCAGCTTCCCCGGGGGTGGGGGCTACACCTTC
NA	TRBV5-1	TRBJ1-6	NA	CASSPGGAHNSPLHF	TGCGCCAGCAGCCCCGGGGGGGCCCATAATTCACCCCTCCACTTT
NA	TRBV11-1	TRBJ1-2	TRBD1	CASSLAGTGSNYGYTF	TGTGCCAGCAGCTTAGCCGGGACAGGGAGCAACTATGGCTACACCTTC
NA	TRBV6-1	TRBJ1-6	NA	CASSEQGVDSPLHF	TGTGCCAGCAGTGAACAAGGGGTGGATTCACCCCTCCACTTT
NA	TRBV10-3	TRBJ1-2	TRBD1	CAISESDRGGGYTF	TGTGCCATCAGTGAGTCGGACAGGGGAGGAGGCTACACCTTC
NA	TRBV18	TRBJ2-3	TRBD2	CASSPGTGGSTDTQYF	TGTGCCAGCTCACCTGGAACGGGGGGTAGCACAGATACGCAGTATTTT
NA	TRBV24-1	TRBJ1-2	TRBD1	CATRRGQESGYTF	TGTGCCACCAGGAGGGGACAGGAGAGTGGCTACACCTTC
few	TRBV7-9	TRBJ2-7	NA	CASSLVGGREQYF	TGTGCCAGCAGCTTAGTCGGCGGTCGCGAGCAGTACTTC
NA	TRBV11-1	TRBJ2-1	TRBD2	CASSSGTRIQFF	TGTGCCAGCAGCTCTGGGACTAGGATACAGTTCTTC
NA	TRBV5-1	TRBJ2-5	NA	CASSPSGSGEGNQYF	TGCGCCAGCAGCCCGAGCGGGTCGGGTGAGGGAAACCAGTACTTC
NA	TRBV2	TRBJ2-2	TRBD1	CASVWGQGVPGELFF	TGTGCCAGCGTCTGGGGACAGGGGGTCCCCGGGGAGCTGTTTTTT